This record covers a single T cell receptor (beta chain). What it binds is not known. This sample was included in a study of Ad26.COV2.S vaccination and SARS-CoV-2 variants. Germline V CDR1 and CDR2: SGHAT, FQNNGV. The CDR3 sequence is 16 residues long. Trimming left V 1 base short and J 0 bases short, with 9 bases between. Overall study results and limits: Reported post-vaccination CD8+ and CD4+ T cell responses to spike showed substantial breadth.

Indicated treatment: around 19 received Ad26.COV2.S at low or high dose, single or two shots; several received placebo; per-sample allocation not given. Each sample was drawn 63 days after the first injection (of vaccine or placebo). This adult donor, from Boston, was 18-55 years old. An Ad26 vector expressing Wuhan-strain SARS-CoV-2 spike served as the vaccine. Sequenced by immunoSEQ multiplex PCR; TCRdb stores in-frame clones only, minus some. The table has 350,000 to 500,000 clones, roughly 90% seen once. The rearrangement uses TRBV11-2 and TRBJ2-2, with a tentative D call TRBD1 (5 bases). This specimen was peripheral blood, taken in a trial of Ad26.COV2.S vaccine versus placebo. The TCR was taken from a person between 18 and 65 years old who received the Ad26.COV2.S COVID-19 vaccine or a placebo. CDR3 loop: CASSLGGAANTGELFF. In DNA, the CDR3 is TGTGCCAGCAGCTTAGGTGGGGCGGCGAACACCGGGGAGCTGTTTTTT. The full variable domain, its missing parts supplied by reference TRBV11-2 and TRBJ2-2, is EAGVAQSPRYKIIEKRQSVAFWCNPISGHATLYWYQQILGQGPKLLIQFQNNGVVDDSQLPKDRFSAERLKGVDSTLKIQPAKLEDSAVYLCASSLGGAANTGELFFGEGSRLTVL.